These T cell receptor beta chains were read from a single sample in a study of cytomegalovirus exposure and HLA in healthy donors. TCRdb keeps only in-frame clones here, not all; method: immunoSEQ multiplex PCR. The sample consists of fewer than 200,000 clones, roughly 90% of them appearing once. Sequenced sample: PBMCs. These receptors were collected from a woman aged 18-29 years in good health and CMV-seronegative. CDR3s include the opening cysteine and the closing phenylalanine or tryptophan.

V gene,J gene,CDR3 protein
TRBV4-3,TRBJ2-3,CASSHRDRDDTQYF
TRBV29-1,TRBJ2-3,CSVDGGSTDTQYF
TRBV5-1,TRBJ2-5,CASRAQGKQETQYF
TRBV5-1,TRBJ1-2,CASSFQGESYGYTF
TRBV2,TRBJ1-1,CASSELIGGEAFF
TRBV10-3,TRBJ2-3,CAISESKGGASTDTQYF
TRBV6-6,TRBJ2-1,CASSYSRGNEQFF
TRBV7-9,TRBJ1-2,CASSLLRATNYGYTF
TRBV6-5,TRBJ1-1,CASSYGGENTEAFF
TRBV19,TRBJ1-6,CASSGTGNYNSPLHF
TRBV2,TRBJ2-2,CASTPPGTGELFF
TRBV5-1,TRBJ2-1,CASTLELDRGRSGEQFF
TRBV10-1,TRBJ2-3,CASSEVVGADTQYF
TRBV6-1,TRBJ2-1,CASSVWASGPISYNEQFF
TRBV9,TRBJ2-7,CASSPWTSGSAYEQYF
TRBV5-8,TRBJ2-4,CASSSPPGGADIQYF